Given below is one TCR beta chain in context. Original analysis: Researchers report that nucleated cell counts were estimated from reference gene primer amplification. Here immunoSEQ multiplex PCR was the method, and the copy in TCRdb shows in-frame clones only, minus some. Clonal size and the V and J genes are those of that table, whereas D and trimming came from the DNA. The sample consists of approximately 210,000 clones, around 78% of them appearing once. This CDR3 region has 14 residues. Trimming took 4 bases from V and 8 from J; bases not matched to a gene: 6. CDR1 is SGHRS, CDR2 YFSETQ, per germline. The data were obtained in a study of blood T cell repertoires in COVID-19. About the research overall: Some COVID-19 samples were acute and others convalescent; all came from the United States, Italy and Spain. PBMCs, B-cell-depleted T cells, or T cells provided the cDNA or gDNA that made up the material.

The clonotype was recovered from a woman in her 70s with active or convalescent COVID-19. Sequencing was performed on peripheral blood. This chain connects TRBV5-1 to TRBJ1-4; TRBD1 matches at 9 bases. CDR3 amino acids: CASSKGQGNEKLFF. The CDR3, as DNA: TGCGCCAGCAGCAAAGGACAGGGGAACGAAAAACTGTTTTTT.